The sequence of this T cell receptor beta chain was determined in a study of blood T cell repertoires in COVID-19. Study-wide background: COVID-19 samples from acute and convalescent phases originated in the United States, Italy and Spain. Sources were T cells, B-cell-depleted T cells, or PBMCs; the material itself was cDNA or gDNA.

Trimming left V 0 bases short and J 2 bases short, with 8 bases between. This CDR3 is built from 14 residues. Germline V gene lookup returns CDR1 SGDLS and CDR2 YYNGEE. In the source study's methods: Nucleated cell counts were estimated from reference gene primer amplification. Profiled with immunoSEQ multiplex PCR; TCRdb holds only in-frame clones, not every one. V, J and clone size derive from that table, while D and trimming were established from the DNA sequence. Of around 200,000 clones listed, about 87% are singletons. The receptor was isolated from a woman aged 18 to 35 who had recovered from COVID-19. Sequencing was carried out using peripheral blood. This sequence joins TRBV9 and TRBJ1-2, with D possibly matching TRBD1 (5 bases). The CDR3, as DNA: TGTGCCAGCAGCGTAGGTCAGGGAAACTATGGCTACACCTTC. Translation gives CASSVGQGNYGYTF. The full variable domain, completed using reference TRBV9 and TRBJ1-2, is DSGVTQTPKHLITATGQRVTLRCSPRSGDLSVYWYQQSLDQGLQFLIQYYNGEERAKGNILERFSAQQFPDLHSELNLSSLELGDSALYFCASSVGQGNYGYTFGSGTRLTVV.